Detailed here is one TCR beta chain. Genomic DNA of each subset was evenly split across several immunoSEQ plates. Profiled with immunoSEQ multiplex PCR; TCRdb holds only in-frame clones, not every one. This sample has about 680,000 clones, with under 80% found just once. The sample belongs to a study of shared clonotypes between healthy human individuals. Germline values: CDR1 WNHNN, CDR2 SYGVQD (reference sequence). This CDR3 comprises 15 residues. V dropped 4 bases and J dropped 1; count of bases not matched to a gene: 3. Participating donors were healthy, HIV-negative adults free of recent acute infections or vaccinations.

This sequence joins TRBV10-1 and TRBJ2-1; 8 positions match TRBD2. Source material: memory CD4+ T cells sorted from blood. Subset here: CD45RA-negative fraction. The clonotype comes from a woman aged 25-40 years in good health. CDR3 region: CASSVTGGSYNEQFF. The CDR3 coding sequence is TGCGCCAGCAGTGTAACGGGAGGGTCCTACAATGAGCAGTTCTTC.